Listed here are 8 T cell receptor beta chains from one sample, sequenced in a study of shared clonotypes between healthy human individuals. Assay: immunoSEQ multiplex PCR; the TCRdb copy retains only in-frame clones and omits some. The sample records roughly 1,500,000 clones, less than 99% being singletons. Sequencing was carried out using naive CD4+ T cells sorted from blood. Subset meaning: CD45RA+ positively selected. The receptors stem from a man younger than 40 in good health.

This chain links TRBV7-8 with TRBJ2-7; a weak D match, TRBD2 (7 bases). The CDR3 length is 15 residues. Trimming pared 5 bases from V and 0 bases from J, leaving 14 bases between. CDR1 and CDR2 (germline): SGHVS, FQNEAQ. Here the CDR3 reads CASSPKAGASYEQYF. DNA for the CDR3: TGTGCCAGCAGCCCCAAGGCGGGGGCCTCCTACGAGCAGTACTTC.

The CDR3 DNA reads TGTGCCAGCAGTTTGACTAGCGGGAGGGCCGGAGGCACCGGGGAGCTGTTTTTT. It codes for CASSLTSGRAGGTGELFF. The chain employs TRBV28 and TRBJ2-2, with 14 bases aligning to TRBD2. The V gene's germline CDR1 is MDHEN and CDR2 SYDVKM. CDR3 length: 18 residues. The V gene end was trimmed by 3 bases and the J gene end by 4 bases; junction bases not matched to a gene: 7.

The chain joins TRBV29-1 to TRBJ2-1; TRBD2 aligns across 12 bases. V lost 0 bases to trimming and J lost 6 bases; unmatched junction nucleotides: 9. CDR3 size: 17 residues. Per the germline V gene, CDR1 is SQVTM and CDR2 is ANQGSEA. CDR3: CSVEDGWLAGGINEQFF. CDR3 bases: TGCAGCGTTGAAGATGGTTGGCTAGCGGGAGGGATCAATGAGCAGTTCTTC.

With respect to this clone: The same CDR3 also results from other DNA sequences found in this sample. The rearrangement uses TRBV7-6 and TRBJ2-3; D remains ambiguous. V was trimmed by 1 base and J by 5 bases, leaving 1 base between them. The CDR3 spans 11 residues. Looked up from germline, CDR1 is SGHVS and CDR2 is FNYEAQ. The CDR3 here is CASSLEDTQYF. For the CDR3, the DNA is TGTGCCAGCAGCTTAGAAGATACGCAGTATTTT.

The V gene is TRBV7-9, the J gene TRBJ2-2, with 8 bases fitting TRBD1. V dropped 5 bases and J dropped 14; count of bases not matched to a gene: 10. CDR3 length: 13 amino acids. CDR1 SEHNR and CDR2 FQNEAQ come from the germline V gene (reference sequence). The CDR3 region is CASSHRGVGDLFF. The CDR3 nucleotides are TGTGCCAGCAGCCACAGGGGGGTAGGAGACCTGTTTTTT.

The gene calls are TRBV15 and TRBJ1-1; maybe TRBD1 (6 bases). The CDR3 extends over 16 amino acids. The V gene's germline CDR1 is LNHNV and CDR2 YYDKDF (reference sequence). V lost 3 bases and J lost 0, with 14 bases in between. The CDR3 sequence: CATSRQTTGMNTEAFF. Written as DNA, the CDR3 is TGTGCCACCAGCAGGCAGACGACAGGTATGAACACTGAAGCTTTCTTT.

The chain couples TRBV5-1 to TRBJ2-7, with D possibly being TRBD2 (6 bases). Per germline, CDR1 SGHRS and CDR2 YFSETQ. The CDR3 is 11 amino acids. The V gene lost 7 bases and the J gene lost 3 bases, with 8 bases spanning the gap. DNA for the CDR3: TGCGCCAGCCGACTAGACTACGAGCAGTACTTC. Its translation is CASRLDYEQYF.

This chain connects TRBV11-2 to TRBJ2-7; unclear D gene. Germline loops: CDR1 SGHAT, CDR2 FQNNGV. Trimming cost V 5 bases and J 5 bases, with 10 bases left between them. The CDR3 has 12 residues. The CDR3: CASSQGFDEQYF. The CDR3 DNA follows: TGTGCCAGCAGCCAAGGTTTCGACGAGCAGTACTTC.